This paragraph reports one TCR beta chain. The antigen is undetermined. The missing conserved phenylalanine or tryptophan at the end of this CDR3 makes a read error likely. The template was RNA from unsorted bulk tissue. The normal lung tissue was taken more than 3 cm from the tumor edge. Donors were chemotherapy-naive, newly diagnosed lung cancer surgical patients in China, August–late 2014. This CDR3 comprises 11 residues. The ends lost 4 bases at V and 10 bases at J; junction bases unmatched: 3. The library came from three nested PCR rounds adapted from ARM-PCR protocols. TCRdb fed the multiplex PCR reads into MiXCR, producing one record per CDR3 protein. The table shows about 100,000 distinct CDR3 sequences, with approximately 65% occurring only once. The data stem from a study of tumor and adjacent non-tumor tissue in lung cancer. Study-wide results and caveats: TCR diversity was significantly greater in tumor than normal lung tissue. Shorter survival was associated with higher TCR diversity in tumors.

This rearrangement joins TRBV12-3 or TRBV12-4 to TRBJ1-1; TRBD1 matches 7 bases. This TCR came from a man aged 25-45 years with non-small cell lung cancer. Sequencing used distant non-tumor lung tissue. The CDR3 DNA follows: TGTGCCAGCAGTTCGACAGGGAGAGCTTTCATT. The encoded protein is CASSSTGRAFI.